This T cell receptor (beta chain) is from a study of response to subunit inactivated influenza vaccine. Whole-study findings and limits: Authors suggested few new T cells are recruited by each seasonal influenza vaccination.

This clonotype was seen ten or more times. Its antigen is currently unknown. TCRdb independently ran MiXCR on the RT-PCR reads; one entry per CDR3 protein. This table holds over 750,000 distinct CDR3 sequences, 21% found once. The CDR3 has 13 residues. With 3 bases removed from V and 0 bases from J, the gap between germline ends came to 5 bases. This specimen consisted of PBMCs from blood, obtained around 5 days after vaccination. The clonotype originates from a man between 45 and 60 years old who received an inactivated influenza vaccine. The chain employs TRBV12-3 or TRBV12-4 and TRBJ1-1, with no clear D. CDR3 sequence: CASSFTVNTEAFF. CDR3 coding DNA: TGTGCCAGCAGTTTTACGGTGAACACTGAAGCTTTCTTT.